The 15 T cell receptor beta chains given below trace back to one sample, sequenced in a study of blood T cells in healthy people across ages. Sample-barcoded 5' priming and a J-beta primer mix drove a second PCR of roughly 6 to 12 cycles. One entry per CDR3 protein results from TCRdb running MiXCR on the 5' RACE reads. The profile shows hundreds of thousands of distinct CDR3 sequences, 58% of them singletons. The material sequenced was blood. Receptors were obtained from a man aged 25-40 years in good health.

This chain connects TRBV3-1 to TRBJ2-5, with a weak D call TRBD1 (6 bases). The CDR3 runs 15 residues. CDR1 is LGHDT and CDR2 is YNNKEL in the germline V gene (reference sequence). Trimming shortened V by 1 base and J by 1 base, and 10 bases separated the two germline ends. In DNA form, the CDR3 reads TGTGCCAGCAGCCAAGGTGGGGGCCGCCAAGAGACCCAGTACTTC. Protein sequence: CASSQGGGRQETQYF.

This clonotype showed up just once. The V and J genes are TRBV18 and TRBJ2-7, with D perhaps TRBD2 (5 bases). Trimming removed 3 bases from V and 1 base from J, with 13 bases in between. This CDR3 region has 15 residues. CDR1 KGHSH and CDR2 LQKENI come from the germline V gene. The CDR3 reads CASSPPLAESYEQYF. CDR3 sequence (DNA): TGTGCCAGCTCACCGCCCCTAGCAGAATCCTACGAGCAGTACTTC.

This chain joins TRBV29-1 and TRBJ2-7; D unresolved. Trimming removed 4 bases from V and 5 bases from J, with 15 bases in between. Germline loops: CDR1 SQVTM, CDR2 ANQGSEA. This CDR3 has 13 residues. CDR3 loop: CSVGASAGDEQYF. As DNA, the CDR3 is TGCAGCGTTGGGGCCTCCGCAGGAGACGAGCAGTACTTC.

This clonotype was found a few times. The chain combines TRBV4-2 with TRBJ2-5; 7 bases match TRBD2. The V gene end was trimmed by 0 bases and the J gene end by 2 bases; junction bases not matched to a gene: 9. The CDR3 has 17 residues. Germline lookup yields CDR1 LGHNA and CDR2 YNFKEQ. CDR3 sequence reads: CASSQDSSGQPQETQYF. Here the CDR3 DNA reads TGTGCCAGCAGCCAAGATAGTAGCGGGCAGCCTCAAGAGACCCAGTACTTC.

V and J are TRBV5-1 and TRBJ2-3, with TRBD2 identical over 8 bases. The CDR3 spans 15 residues. Germline CDR1 and CDR2: SGHRS and YFSETQ. V dropped 1 base and J dropped 3; count of bases not matched to a gene: 4. CDR3 bases: TGCGCCAGCAGCTTGTTGCGGGGGGATACAGATACGCAGTATTTT. Translation gives CASSLLRGDTDTQYF.

The V gene is TRBV20-1, the J gene TRBJ2-1; no clear D. TRBJ2-7 explains the end of the DNA better; the J call may be wrong. Germline V gives CDR1 DFQATT, CDR2 SNEGSKA (reference sequence). This CDR3 is built from 13 residues. The CDR3 reads CSAKKDGYNEQYF. For the CDR3, the DNA is TGCAGTGCTAAAAAGGACGGTTACAATGAGCAGTACTTC.

The chain has TRBV28 and TRBJ2-5; D call uncertain. The V end lost 1 base, the J end lost 7 bases, and 10 bases lay between the germline ends. Per the germline V gene, CDR1 is MDHEN and CDR2 is SYDVKM. The CDR3 is made up of 13 amino acids. The CDR3 DNA is TGTGCCAGCAGTTTATACCAGCCGTCGACCCAGTACTTC. It encodes CASSLYQPSTQYF.

This sequence joins TRBV27 and TRBJ2-1; 8 nucleotides line up with TRBD2. V lost 8 bases to trimming and J lost 8 bases; unmatched junction nucleotides: 14. The CDR3 spans 15 residues. CDR1 MNHEY and CDR2 SMNVEV come from the germline V gene (reference sequence). CDR3 loop: CASGPLAGEGHEQFF. CDR3 sequence (DNA): TGTGCCAGCGGGCCGCTAGCGGGTGAGGGCCATGAGCAGTTCTTC.

The chain links TRBV10-2 to TRBJ2-5; 7 bases match TRBD2. The end of the DNA fits TRBJ2-7 better, so the J call may be wrong. CDR1 is WSHSY and CDR2 is SAAADI in the germline V gene. CDR3 size: 15 residues. The CDR3: CASGHGASGPYEQYF. CDR3 bases: TGCGCCAGCGGTCATGGGGCTAGCGGACCGTACGAGCAGTACTTC.

This clonotype was detected only a few times. The V call is TRBV3-1, the J call TRBJ2-5; the match to TRBD2 covers 7 bases. This CDR3 is built from 16 residues. V was clipped by 4 bases and J by 4 bases; unmatched bases: 12. The germline V gene encodes CDR1 LGHDT and CDR2 YNNKEL (reference sequence). The CDR3 DNA reads TGTGCCAGCAGCCCGGGTCCGGGAGGCCTGAGAGAGACCCAGTACTTC. Protein product: CASSPGPGGLRETQYF.

This clonotype has a handful of counts. This chain joins TRBV12-3 or TRBV12-4 and TRBJ2-6, with a tentative D call TRBD1 (5 bases). Trimming took 4 bases from V and 0 from J, leaving 10 bases between them. CDR3 length: 16 residues. In DNA form, the CDR3 reads TGTGCCAGCAGTTCAGACAGACACTCTGGGGCCAACGTCCTGACTTTC. It specifies CASSSDRHSGANVLTF.

The chain recombines TRBV20-1 with TRBJ2-5; either TRBD1 or TRBD2 may fit D (7 bases each). With the DNA end fitting TRBJ2-7 better, the J assignment may be wrong. The length of the CDR3 is 18 residues. The V gene's germline CDR1 is DFQATT and CDR2 SNEGSKA (reference sequence). The CDR3 loop is CSANQGGRPQPRGNEQYF. CDR3 nucleotides: TGCAGTGCTAACCAGGGGGGGAGGCCACAGCCCCGCGGGAACGAGCAGTACTTC.

This clonotype came up a few times. V is TRBV7-2 and J is TRBJ2-6; perhaps D is TRBD1 or TRBD2 (5 bases each). There are 16 residues in the CDR3. Looked up from germline, CDR1 is SGHTA and CDR2 is FQGNSA. Trimming removed 6 bases at V and 4 bases at J, with 16 bases between. CDR3 protein: CASSPRGVNGANVLTF. CDR3 bases: TGTGCCAGCAGTCCAAGAGGGGTTAACGGGGCCAACGTCCTGACTTTC. Drawing the rest from reference TRBV7-2 and TRBJ2-6, the complete variable domain is GAGVSQSPSNKVTEKGKDVELRCDPISGHTALYWYRQSLGQGLEFLIYFQGNSAPDKSGLPSDRFSAERTGGSVSTLTIQRTQQEDSAVYLCASSPRGVNGANVLTFGAGSRLTVL.

The chain carries TRBV12-3 or TRBV12-4 and TRBJ1-1; D remains unclear. This CDR3 is built from 14 residues. With 3 bases removed from V and 2 bases from J, the gap between germline ends came to 10 bases. CDR3 nucleotides: TGTGCCAGCAGTTTTTCGCTGACCAACACTGAAGCTTTCTTT. This sequence encodes CASSFSLTNTEAFF.

On this clonotype: This may come from a read error, since a much larger clone is one base off. This chain links TRBV25-1 with TRBJ2-2; no clear D. The CDR3 has 11 amino acids. Trimming removed 3 bases from V and 6 bases from J, with 2 bases in between. Germline V gene lookup returns CDR1 MGHDK and CDR2 SYGVNS. In DNA, the CDR3 is TGTGCCAGCAGTGATGCCGGGGAGCTGTTTTTT. Its protein is CASSDAGELFF.